Each of the 30 T cell receptor beta chains below was sequenced from the same sample in a study of CD8+ T cells in alopecia areata (dated by TCRdb to between 2017 and 2018). To prepare the library, the immunoSEQ multiplex PCR assay was applied. For TCR sequencing, RNA was extracted from every sample and reverse transcribed into cDNA to serve as template. TCRdb carries this immuneACCESS record with in-frame sequences only. Its versions omit some clonotypes, under half of them owing to an unresolved V gene in the studies checked, with the rest unexplained. A total of hundreds of thousands of clones appear in this sample, 58% of them only once. Of the sample, around 1.7% is held by the ten largest clones. The sample's time point, from its label and the paper: less than 25 weeks on oral tofacitinib. Read against the paper, the sample's treatment or condition label means: oral pan-JAK inhibitor, 5-10 mg twice daily.

The sample consisted of CD4+ T cells sorted from blood, taken at week 24, from a patient treated with tofacitinib. The receptors stem from a human donor with alopecia areata.

This clone was seen a handful of times. This sequence joins TRBV30 and TRBJ1-1; 8 bases agree with TRBD1. J gave up 6 bases and V 8 bases, and 11 bases lay outside the gene matches. Germline lookup yields CDR1 GTSNPN and CDR2 SVGIG (reference sequence). This CDR3 is 13 amino acids long. The CDR3: CAAGQGSSPEAFF. The CDR3 bases are TGTGCCGCTGGACAGGGATCAAGCCCTGAAGCTTTCTTT.

The V gene is TRBV15, the J gene TRBJ1-5, with 9 bases matching TRBD1. Germline values: CDR1 LNHNV, CDR2 YYDKDF (reference sequence). The CDR3 is made up of 16 amino acids. The J segment lost 7 bases and the V segment lost 5 bases, leaving 12 bases of the junction unmatched. CDR3 in DNA: TGTGCCACCAGCGCGGGACAGGGAGGGACAGGACAGCCCCAGCATTTT. This sequence encodes CATSAGQGGTGQPQHF.

The CDR3 nucleotides read TGTGCCTGGAGTGTACTAGGAACCGGGGAGCTGTTTTTT. Amino acids: CAWSVLGTGELFF. The J gene is TRBJ2-2, the V gene TRBV30; a possible D gene is TRBD2 (5 bases). CDR3 length: 13 amino acids. V gave up 0 bases and J gave up 5 bases, with 7 bases separating them. CDR1 is GTSNPN and CDR2 is SVGIG in the germline V gene (reference sequence).

This clone was seen more than once but under ten times. This chain joins TRBV5-6 and TRBJ1-1; a weak D match, TRBD1 (5 bases). V lost 1 base to trimming and J lost 1 base, with 8 bases between them. The CDR3 totals 14 residues. Germline V gene lookup returns CDR1 SGHDT and CDR2 YYEEEE. The CDR3 sequence: CASSLTGWNTEAFF. CDR3 DNA sequence: TGTGCCAGCAGCTTGACAGGATGGAACACTGAAGCTTTCTTT.

The table lists this clone with a count of one. V and J are TRBV30 and TRBJ1-1; no clear D. V lost 1 base, J lost 4 bases, and 10 bases lay in between. The CDR3 totals 13 residues. Germline V gene lookup returns CDR1 GTSNPN and CDR2 SVGIG (reference sequence). The CDR3 spells CAWSARAGTEAFF. CDR3 nucleotide sequence: TGTGCCTGGAGTGCCCGAGCCGGCACTGAAGCTTTCTTT.

This clone is a singleton in its sample. This chain connects TRBV19 to TRBJ2-6; the D is unclear. Germline V gene sequence: CDR1 LNHDA, CDR2 SQIVND (reference sequence). Trimming left V 6 bases short and J 2 bases short, with 2 bases between. The CDR3 is made up of 12 amino acids. CDR3 sequence: CASSPGANVLTF. In DNA form, the CDR3 reads TGTGCCAGTAGCCCTGGGGCCAACGTCCTGACTTTC.

V is TRBV12-5 and J is TRBJ2-1, with D perhaps matching TRBD2 (5 bases). CDR1 is LGHNT and CDR2 is FRNRAP in the germline V gene. The CDR3 is 14 amino acids. Trimming stripped 2 bases from V and 7 bases from J, with 12 bases between. The CDR3 nucleotides read TGTGCTAGTGGTTTGAGGCTAGCAAATAATGAGCAGTTCTTC. Protein product: CASGLRLANNEQFF. Full variable domain (rest looked up from reference TRBV12-5 and TRBJ2-1): DARVTQTPRHKVTEMGQEVTMRCQPILGHNTVFWYRQTMMQGLELLAYFRNRAPLDDSGMPKDRFSAEMPDATLATLKIQPSEPRDSAVYFCASGLRLANNEQFFGPGTRLTVL.

This clone has only a few counts. The chain couples TRBV7-2 to TRBJ2-2; D is perhaps TRBD1 (6 bases). V shed 5 bases and J shed 6 bases, with 19 bases lying between them. The V gene's germline CDR1 is SGHTA and CDR2 FQGNSA. The CDR3 consists of 16 residues. In DNA form, the CDR3 reads TGTGCCAGCAGCCCTGGCAGGGGCGCAATCTCCGGGGAGCTGTTTTTT. This codes for CASSPGRGAISGELFF.

This clone showed up just once. The rearrangement links TRBV6-5 to TRBJ2-5; tentative D call: TRBD1 (6 bases). CDR1 and CDR2 from the germline V gene are MNHEY and SVGAGI. The CDR3 extends over 14 amino acids. The V end lost 6 bases, the J end lost 4 bases, and 15 bases lay between the germline ends. CDR3 loop: CASSRMHRAETQYF. CDR3 coding DNA: TGTGCCAGCAGCCGTATGCACAGGGCAGAGACCCAGTACTTC.

CDR3 coding DNA: TGTGCCAGCAGTTTAACGTCTCTACAGGGGGCCGATGGCTACACCTTC. This sequence encodes CASSLTSLQGADGYTF. This chain connects TRBV28 to TRBJ1-2; TRBD1 aligns across 9 bases. The J segment lost 6 bases and the V segment lost 2 bases, leaving 10 bases of the junction unmatched. CDR3 length: 16 residues. Germline values: CDR1 MDHEN, CDR2 SYDVKM.

V usage is TRBV2 and J usage is TRBJ2-3; D not resolved. The V end was cut by 3 bases, the J end by 2 bases, with 9 bases between. CDR3 length: 14 residues. Germline-derived CDR1 and CDR2 are SNHLY and FYNNEI. CDR3: CASSESTTTDTQYF. The CDR3 nucleotides read TGTGCCAGCAGTGAGTCCACGACCACAGATACGCAGTATTTT.

V gene TRBV27 combines with J gene TRBJ2-1, with D possibly being TRBD1 or TRBD2 (5 bases each). This CDR3 comprises 16 residues. From germline, CDR1 is MNHEY and CDR2 SMNVEV (reference sequence). V was trimmed by 7 bases and J by 1 base, leaving 17 bases between them. The CDR3 here is CASIPRLGVSYNEQFF. The CDR3 DNA follows: TGTGCCAGCATCCCAAGGCTGGGGGTGTCCTACAATGAGCAGTTCTTC.

About this clone: Other DNA sequences within the sample encode an identical CDR3. This chain uses TRBV5-1 with TRBJ1-1; maybe TRBD1 (5 bases). The CDR3 has 14 residues. Trimming shortened V by 0 bases and J by 4 bases, and 10 bases separated the two germline ends. Germline assignment: CDR1 SGHRS and CDR2 YFSETQ. The DNA of the CDR3 is TGCGCCAGCAGCTTGGAGGCAGGGCGCACTGAAGCTTTCTTT. This sequence encodes CASSLEAGRTEAFF.

The gene calls are TRBV19 and TRBJ2-1; 9 bases agree with TRBD1. Germline V gives CDR1 LNHDA, CDR2 SQIVND (reference sequence). This CDR3 spans 12 amino acids. V shed 3 bases and J 10 bases; nucleotides not matched to a gene: 1. CDR3 sequence: CASSMGTGEQFF. In DNA form, the CDR3 reads TGTGCCAGTAGTATGGGGACAGGGGAGCAGTTCTTC.

This clone was detected only a few times. This chain's CDR3 is CAITLSGGTDTQYF. The CDR3 coding sequence is TGTGCCATCACGCTGAGCGGGGGCACAGATACGCAGTATTTT. The V call is TRBV10-3, the J call TRBJ2-3, with TRBD2 matching 7 bases. The germline CDR1 and CDR2 sequences are ENHRY and SYGVKD. V dropped 7 bases and J dropped 1; count of bases not matched to a gene: 5. The CDR3 is 14 amino acids.

Regarding this clone: Additional DNA sequences in this sample encode the identical CDR3. The V call is TRBV7-2, the J call TRBJ1-1, with 7 positions matching TRBD1. The CDR3 sequence is 14 residues long. V was clipped by 5 bases and J by 1 base; unmatched bases: 4. The germline CDR1 and CDR2 sequences are SGHTA and FQGNSA. The CDR3 DNA is TGTGCCAGCAGCCCACGGACAGGGAACACTGAAGCTTTCTTT. Its translation: CASSPRTGNTEAFF.

This clone was picked up a small number of times. The V and J genes are TRBV28 and TRBJ2-5; 8 bases are shared with TRBD1. Germline CDR1 MDHEN, CDR2 SYDVKM. V lost 4 bases to trimming and J lost 4 bases; unmatched junction nucleotides: 8. CDR3 length equals 15 residues. CDR3 region: CASSSGQGVGETQYF. CDR3 in DNA: TGTGCCAGCAGTTCAGGACAGGGCGTGGGAGAGACCCAGTACTTC. The variable domain in full, with the rest retrieved from reference TRBV28 and TRBJ2-5, is DVKVTQSSRYLVKRTGEKVFLECVQDMDHENMFWYRQDPGLGLRLIYFSYDVKMKEKGDIPEGYSVSREKKERFSLILESASTNQTSMYLCASSSGQGVGETQYFGPGTRLLVL.

The chain uses TRBV27 and TRBJ1-3; possibly TRBD1 for D (6 bases). The CDR3 covers 14 residues. V dropped 5 bases and J dropped 8 bases, with 16 bases sitting between them. The germline V gene encodes CDR1 MNHEY and CDR2 SMNVEV (reference sequence). DNA for the CDR3: TGTGCCAGCAGTGAGGGGTGGAAGGGGGACACCATATATTTT. Translating it yields CASSEGWKGDTIYF.

This clone has just a few counts. This chain connects TRBV10-3 to TRBJ1-4; D perhaps matches TRBD1 (6 bases). V was shortened by 4 bases and J by 8 bases, with 14 bases between the two germline ends. The CDR3 has 14 amino acids. Germline-derived CDR1 and CDR2 are ENHRY and SYGVKD. CDR3 sequence reads: CAISARDTPEKLFF. CDR3 nucleotides: TGTGCCATCAGTGCCCGGGACACTCCCGAAAAACTGTTTTTT.

The V call is TRBV25-1, the J call TRBJ1-5, with D possibly being TRBD1 (5 bases). The germline CDR1 and CDR2 sequences are MGHDK and SYGVNS. This CDR3 is 13 amino acids long. Trimming removed 5 bases at V and 7 bases at J, with 12 bases between. This CDR3 reads CASSWGSAQPQHF. The CDR3 DNA reads as TGTGCCAGCAGTTGGGGGAGCGCCCAGCCCCAGCATTTT.

V and J are TRBV6-1 and TRBJ2-1; 7 bases are shared with TRBD2. Germline V gene data show CDR1 as MNHNS and CDR2 as SASEGT. The V segment lost 3 bases and the J segment 0 bases; nucleotides outside the gene matches: 2. This CDR3 is built from 15 residues. The CDR3 DNA sequence: TGTGCCAGCAGTGATCTAGCGGCCTCCTACAATGAGCAGTTCTTC. Its translation: CASSDLAASYNEQFF.

V and J are TRBV6-6 and TRBJ1-5; TRBD1 aligns across 12 bases. The CDR3 contains 14 residues. Losses at the gene ends were 3 bases for V and 7 bases for J; bases not matched to a gene: 1. Germline V gene sequence: CDR1 MNHNY, CDR2 SVGAGI (reference sequence). CDR3 DNA: TGTGCCAGCAGTTATGGGACAGGGGGCCAGCCCCAGCATTTT. It codes for CASSYGTGGQPQHF.

This clone was seen more than once but under ten times. The chain joins TRBV6-5 to TRBJ2-5; TRBD1 aligns across 10 bases. Germline loops: CDR1 MNHEY, CDR2 SVGAGI. J lost 5 bases, V lost 5 bases, and 8 bases had no gene match. CDR3 size: 15 residues. CDR3 coding DNA: TGTGCCAGCAGTAGGGGGACAGGGGTTTTGGAGACCCAGTACTTC. This encodes CASSRGTGVLETQYF.

The chain combines TRBV30 with TRBJ1-2; no clear D. The CDR3 consists of 14 residues. V was trimmed by 5 bases and J by 0 bases, leaving 13 bases between them. The germline V gene encodes CDR1 GTSNPN and CDR2 SVGIG (reference sequence). The CDR3 reads CAWGTGASNYGYTF. Here the CDR3 DNA reads TGTGCCTGGGGCACCGGAGCCTCTAACTATGGCTACACCTTC. Combining the CDR3 with reference TRBV30 and TRBJ1-2 gives the whole variable domain SQTIHQWPATLVQPVGSPLSLECTVEGTSNPNLYWYRQAAGRGLQLLFYSVGIGQISSEVPQNLSASRPQDRQFILSSKKLLLSDSGFYLCAWGTGASNYGYTFGSGTRLTVV.

The chain employs TRBV29-1 and TRBJ1-2, with 8 bases that match TRBD1. Germline V gene sequence: CDR1 SQVTM, CDR2 ANQGSEA. J was trimmed by 2 bases and V by 4 bases; bases with no gene match: 12. The CDR3 is made up of 16 amino acids. The CDR3 loop is CSVVDPGQGINYGYTF. The CDR3 bases are TGCAGCGTTGTAGACCCCGGACAGGGAATAAACTATGGCTACACCTTC.

V and J are TRBV5-1 and TRBJ2-5, with TRBD2 matching 13 bases. V shed 3 bases and J 1 base; nucleotides not matched to a gene: 0. Germline CDR1 SGHRS, CDR2 YFSETQ. This CDR3 spans 15 amino acids. Here the CDR3 DNA reads TGCGCCAGCAGCTGGACTAGCGGGGGCCAAGAGACCCAGTACTTC. It specifies CASSWTSGGQETQYF.

The chain uses TRBV29-1 and TRBJ2-7, with a tentative D call TRBD1 (6 bases). The V gene's germline CDR1 is SQVTM and CDR2 ANQGSEA. Trimming cost V 7 bases and J 2 bases, with 18 bases left between them. The CDR3 extends over 14 amino acids. This CDR3 reads CSARVGASTYEQYF. CDR3 bases: TGCAGCGCGCGGGTGGGGGCATCTACCTACGAGCAGTACTTC.

V and J are TRBV30 and TRBJ1-4; D unclear. The CDR3 loop spans 11 amino acids. Germline values: CDR1 GTSNPN, CDR2 SVGIG (reference sequence). Trimming shortened V by 7 bases and J by 0 bases, and 3 bases separated the two germline ends. The CDR3 protein is CAYATNEKLFF. The CDR3 nucleotides are TGTGCCTATGCAACTAATGAAAAACTGTTTTTT.

This chain joins TRBV30 and TRBJ1-4; D unresolved. With 4 bases removed from V and 0 bases from J, the gap between germline ends came to 12 bases. Germline-derived CDR1 and CDR2 are GTSNPN and SVGIG (reference sequence). This CDR3 is built from 15 residues. CDR3 bases: TGTGCCTGGACCCTTCCCCCGCCAACTAATGAAAAACTGTTTTTT. It encodes CAWTLPPPTNEKLFF.

The chain carries TRBV6-5 and TRBJ2-1, with D perhaps assigned TRBD1 or TRBD2 (5 bases each). V was clipped by 6 bases and J by 10 bases, with 16 bases between them. The germline V gene has CDR1 MNHEY and CDR2 SVGAGI. This CDR3 is 13 amino acids long. The CDR3 coding sequence is TGTGCCAGCAGCCGGGACCCTCGTGGGGAGCAGTTCTTC. This encodes CASSRDPRGEQFF.